This T cell receptor (beta chain) was identified in a study of T-cell reconstitution after alpha-beta-depleted transplantation in children listed by TCRdb under 2016. Regarding the research as a whole: The study quantitatively tracked T-cell immune reconstitution after TCRalphabeta/CD19-depleted allogeneic hematopoietic cell transplantation in children using TCR repertoire profiling. Here is what the overall study found, with its caveats: The apparently early recovery of alphabetaT-cell counts about two months after transplant reportedly depended on only several hundred rapidly expanded clones that came from non-depleted graft cells. In some patients, the high TCRbeta diversity seen at day 60 was put down to recipient T cells and intrathymic progenitors that had survived conditioning. Over the following months the frequencies of hyperexpanded clones went down, and after one year T-cell counts and TCRbeta diversity were mostly credited to newly produced T cells.

The library was built by means of PCR. TCRdb lists the instrument as Illumina HiSeq 2500. TCR library preparation used molecular barcoding, with unique molecular identifiers applied to normalize quantification of the TCRbeta repertoire. TCRdb passed the public sequencing reads through fastp at Q25 and MiXCR, retaining productive beta sequences. Each record represents a unique CDR3 protein, reported with the most common genes and DNA among its rows. Present in this sample are about 980,000 distinct CDR3 sequences, about 26% of which were seen just once. The top ten constitute around 30% of the sample. This specimen's treatment or condition label, per the study, means: allogeneic hematopoietic cell transplantation with graft depleted of TCRalphabeta T cells and CD19 B cells. The transplant recipients were children given TCRalphabeta/CD19-depleted allogeneic hematopoietic cell grafts. CDR1 is given as DFQATT and CDR2 as SNEGSKA, both from the germline V gene (reference sequence). Between the V and J ends, shortened by 2 bases and 5 bases respectively, the junction contains 16 bases. From the cysteine up to the phenylalanine, the CDR3 has a length of 14 residues. Only the CDR3 part of the read is kept: 42 bases, read in frame from the first base.

Details on this clonotype: Which antigen it targets is not known. No quality values exist for individual bases; no much larger clone is one base distant.

This sequence originates from a boy in the first two years of life who had a stem cell transplant for SCID, so the T cells may come from the graft donor. The sequence is built from TRBV20-1 and TRBJ2-7; TRBD2 is a possible D gene, resting on 6 matching bases. Sample: PBMCs, mostly from graft donor cells, taken 360 days after TCRalphabeta/CD19-depleted stem cell transplant. This receptor carries the CDR3 CSARSAGGSNEQYF. Here is the DNA: TGCAGTGCTAGATCAGCGGGCGGCAGTAACGAGCAGTACTTC.